The 27 T cell receptor beta chains reported below all come from one sample, sequenced in a study of T cells after yellow fever vaccination. In TCRdb, the 5' RACE reads were re-called with MiXCR into one record per CDR3 protein. The table shows fewer than 350,000 distinct CDR3 sequences, with more than 3% occurring only once. This material consisted of PBMCs, taken on the day of the yellow fever booster vaccination. These receptors were obtained from a man aged 18-30 years who received the YFV17D yellow fever vaccine.

This clonotype was counted at least ten times. The J gene is TRBJ1-1, the V gene TRBV10-3, with D perhaps TRBD1 (6 bases). V was clipped by 0 bases and J by 10 bases, with 15 bases between them. The CDR3 runs to 14 residues. From germline, CDR1 is ENHRY and CDR2 SYGVKD. The CDR3 nucleotides are TGTGCCATCAGTGAGTCTGGGGGGCTAAGTCGAGCTTTCTTT. Protein sequence: CAISESGGLSRAFF.

This clonotype was detected ten times or more. CDR3 protein: CASAGTGGSFSEQFF. The CDR3 coding sequence is TGCGCCAGCGCCGGGACAGGGGGCTCGTTTAGTGAGCAGTTCTTC. The J gene is TRBJ2-1, the V gene TRBV5-1; 12 nucleotides align to TRBD1. The CDR3 has 15 residues. CDR1 and CDR2 (germline): SGHRS, YFSETQ. Trimming at V came to 7 bases and at J to 9 bases, leaving 11 bases not matched to a gene.

In its sample, this clonotype was seen a few times. The chain has TRBV11-2 and TRBJ2-5; 8 nucleotides line up with TRBD1. Germline V gene lookup returns CDR1 SGHAT and CDR2 FQNNGV. J lost 2 bases, V lost 5 bases, and 7 bases had no gene match. The CDR3 covers 15 residues. The CDR3 spells CASSRRQGRQETQYF. Written as DNA, the CDR3 is TGTGCCAGCAGCCGGCGACAGGGGAGACAAGAGACCCAGTACTTC.

This clonotype was seen more than once but under ten times. V gene TRBV20-1 combines with J gene TRBJ2-5; D not certain. The V and J ends lost 0 bases and 7 bases respectively, with 15 bases between them. The CDR3 has 14 residues. Germline V gene data show CDR1 as DFQATT and CDR2 as SNEGSKA (reference sequence). The CDR3 loop is CSARDYGIEGTQYF. The CDR3 DNA is TGCAGTGCTAGAGATTACGGCATCGAAGGGACCCAGTACTTC.

This clonotype was counted many times. The V and J genes are TRBV4-1 and TRBJ2-1; 9 positions agree with TRBD2. The CDR3 contains 16 residues. Looked up from germline, CDR1 is MGHRA and CDR2 is YSYEKL. V was pared by 1 base and J by 5 bases, with 6 bases of the junction left unmatched. The CDR3 region has the DNA TGCGCCAGCAGCCAAGGGTCAAGCGGGGGGAACAATGAGCAGTTCTTC. Residues: CASSQGSSGGNNEQFF.

V usage is TRBV25-1 and J usage is TRBJ1-5; no firm D call. V lost 3 bases to trimming and J lost 11 bases, with 20 bases between them. This CDR3 has 15 residues. Per germline, CDR1 MGHDK and CDR2 SYGVNS. CDR3 protein: CASSDTLGEGGTQHF. In DNA, the CDR3 is TGTGCCAGCAGTGACACCCTCGGGGAGGGCGGTACCCAGCATTTT. The complete variable domain, with remaining parts taken from reference TRBV25-1 and TRBJ1-5, reads EADIYQTPRYLVIGTGKKITLECSQTMGHDKMYWYQQDPGMELHLIHYSYGVNSTEKGDLSSESTVSRIRTEHFPLTLESARPSHTSQYLCASSDTLGEGGTQHFGDGTRLSIL.

This clonotype appeared many times. CDR3 loop: CASSLVGSGHQPQHF. DNA for the CDR3: TGTGCCAGCAGCTTAGTGGGGAGTGGTCATCAGCCCCAGCATTTT. The chain joins TRBV7-2 to TRBJ1-5; D gene unclear. The ends were cut back, 1 base at V and 5 bases at J, with 12 bases in the middle. Germline V gene sequence: CDR1 SGHTA, CDR2 FQGNSA. The CDR3 contains 15 residues. Supplemented by reference TRBV7-2 and TRBJ1-5, the full variable domain reads GAGVSQSPSNKVTEKGKDVELRCDPISGHTALYWYRQSLGQGLEFLIYFQGNSAPDKSGLPSDRFSAERTGGSVSTLTIQRTQQEDSAVYLCASSLVGSGHQPQHFGDGTRLSIL.

This clonotype appeared a few times. This sequence joins TRBV7-9 and TRBJ2-7; no definite D call. The CDR3 is 11 amino acids. Germline values: CDR1 SEHNR, CDR2 FQNEAQ (reference sequence). Trimming cost V 4 bases and J 5 bases, with 6 bases left between them. CDR3 protein: CASSSRHEQYF. The CDR3 region has the DNA TGTGCCAGCAGCTCGCGGCACGAGCAGTACTTC.

This clonotype showed up many times. The chain links TRBV20-1 to TRBJ1-5, with 7 nucleotides matching TRBD1. Germline assignment: CDR1 DFQATT and CDR2 SNEGSKA (reference sequence). The CDR3 length is 18 residues. J lost 6 bases, V lost 0 bases, and 17 bases had no gene match. The CDR3 bases are TGCAGTGCTAGAGATCGGGGACAGCGGTCAATATGGGTTCAGCCCCAGCATTTT. This encodes CSARDRGQRSIWVQPQHF.

The chain couples TRBV5-8 to TRBJ1-6; TRBD1 is a possible D gene (6 bases). The CDR3 loop spans 17 amino acids. Trimming took 3 bases from V and 0 from J, leaving 13 bases between them. Germline V gene sequence: CDR1 SGHTS, CDR2 YDEGEE. CDR3 in DNA: TGTGCCAGCAGCTCGGGACATTTTAGCTCCTATAATTCACCCCTCCACTTT. It is translated as CASSSGHFSSYNSPLHF.

This chain uses TRBV7-8 with TRBJ2-5; D tentatively fits TRBD1 or TRBD2 (6 bases each). Germline V gives CDR1 SGHVS, CDR2 FQNEAQ. Trimming left V 1 base short and J 5 bases short, with 23 bases between. This CDR3 has 18 residues. The CDR3 DNA reads as TGTGCCAGCAGCTTAGGGGGAGGTCGGGGGCGGGATTATGAGACCCAGTACTTC. Its translation: CASSLGGGRGRDYETQYF.

This clonotype occurred many times. The rearrangement joins TRBV4-1 to TRBJ1-6; the D gene is possibly TRBD1 (5 bases). CDR1 and CDR2 (germline): MGHRA, YSYEKL. Between the trimmed V and J ends, which lost 4 bases and 9 bases, there was a span of 10 bases. This CDR3 contains 13 residues. The CDR3 DNA is TGCGCCAGCAGCCCCCAGGGTCGTTCACCCCTCCACTTT. Protein sequence: CASSPQGRSPLHF.

Many counts were recorded for this clonotype. The V call is TRBV20-1, the J call TRBJ1-1; D might be TRBD1 (6 bases). CDR1 DFQATT and CDR2 SNEGSKA come from the germline V gene (reference sequence). The V end lost 6 bases, the J end lost 7 bases, and 18 bases lay between the germline ends. The CDR3 runs 13 residues. CDR3 sequence (DNA): TGCAGTGCCCCGACGCTCAAGGGGGTTGAAGCTTTCTTT. It yields the protein CSAPTLKGVEAFF.

The chain uses TRBV7-2 and TRBJ1-6; the match to TRBD1 covers 9 bases. From germline, CDR1 is SGHTA and CDR2 FQGNSA. The CDR3 runs 13 residues. Trimming at V came to 4 bases and at J to 8 bases, leaving 0 bases not matched to a gene. The CDR3 nucleotides are TGTGCCAGCAGCTGGACAGGGGATTCACCCCTCCACTTT. This translates into CASSWTGDSPLHF.

The rearrangement links TRBV18 to TRBJ2-1, with D unclear. The CDR3 consists of 13 residues. Germline V gives CDR1 KGHSH, CDR2 LQKENI. V was trimmed by 4 bases and J by 2 bases, leaving 6 bases between them. The CDR3 bases are TGTGCCAGCTCACGTTCAGCCTACAATGAGCAGTTCTTC. It yields the protein CASSRSAYNEQFF.

There are a few counts of this clonotype. This chain joins TRBV20-1 and TRBJ2-7, with TRBD2 identical over 10 bases. J lost 13 bases, V lost 1 base, and 7 bases had no gene match. The germline V gene has CDR1 DFQATT and CDR2 SNEGSKA (reference sequence). The CDR3 extends over 12 amino acids. CDR3 sequence reads: CSARVAGGYQYV. CDR3 sequence (DNA): TGCAGTGCTAGAGTAGCGGGGGGCTATCAATACGTC.

The gene calls are TRBV3-1 and TRBJ1-6, with TRBD1 matching 8 bases. The CDR3 length is 14 residues. With 9 bases clipped from V and 7 bases from J, the junction kept 8 bases outside the gene matches. Germline CDR1 is LGHDT and CDR2 is YNNKEL (reference sequence). Written as DNA, the CDR3 is TGTGCCAGTAACAGGGGGTGGCCGAATTCACCCCTCCACTTT. Encoded protein: CASNRGWPNSPLHF.

The sample holds many counts of this clonotype. The chain has TRBV25-1 and TRBJ2-2; the D gene is possibly TRBD1 (6 bases). The CDR3 consists of 16 residues. V dropped 3 bases and J dropped 2 bases, with 13 bases sitting between them. Germline loops: CDR1 MGHDK, CDR2 SYGVNS. The CDR3 reads CASSDHGTPNTGELFF. The CDR3 DNA reads as TGTGCCAGCAGTGACCATGGGACACCAAACACCGGGGAGCTGTTTTTT. The variable domain in full, completed from reference TRBV25-1 and TRBJ2-2, reads EADIYQTPRYLVIGTGKKITLECSQTMGHDKMYWYQQDPGMELHLIHYSYGVNSTEKGDLSSESTVSRIRTEHFPLTLESARPSHTSQYLCASSDHGTPNTGELFFGEGSRLTVL.

This clonotype was recorded a few times. The J gene is TRBJ2-3, the V gene TRBV29-1; no clear D gene. From germline, CDR1 is SQVTM and CDR2 ANQGSEA. V was trimmed by 7 bases and J by 4 bases, leaving 15 bases between them. This CDR3 has 13 amino acids. CDR3 amino acids: CSGWTYGADTQYF. As DNA, the CDR3 is TGCAGCGGCTGGACCTATGGGGCAGATACGCAGTATTTT.

This clonotype was observed many times. The chain carries TRBV6-5 and TRBJ2-1, with 7 bases lining up with TRBD1. The CDR3 length is 14 residues. The J segment lost 4 bases and the V segment lost 6 bases, leaving 6 bases of the junction unmatched. The germline V gene encodes CDR1 MNHEY and CDR2 SVGAGI. CDR3 in DNA: TGTGCCAGCAGCCGACAGGGTCCTTACAATGAGCAGTTCTTC. Encoded protein: CASSRQGPYNEQFF.

This clonotype showed up many times. The rearrangement joins TRBV6-5 to TRBJ2-2; D may correspond to TRBD1 or TRBD2 (5 bases each). The ends were cut back, 6 bases at V and 8 bases at J, with 13 bases in the middle. Looked up from germline, CDR1 is MNHEY and CDR2 is SVGAGI. This CDR3 is 13 amino acids long. DNA for the CDR3: TGTGCCAGCAGGCGAGGGGTACCGGGGGAGCTGTTTTTT. It encodes CASRRGVPGELFF.

This clonotype was picked up a small number of times. In nucleotides, the CDR3 is TGTGCCAGCAGTCTAGCGGGAGGGGCGGAGACCCAGTACTTC. The encoded protein is CASSLAGGAETQYF. The chain recombines TRBV28 with TRBJ2-5; 12 bases align to TRBD2. CDR3 length equals 14 residues. In germline, CDR1 is MDHEN, CDR2 SYDVKM. The V gene end was trimmed by 5 bases and the J gene end by 5 bases; junction bases not matched to a gene: 3. Using reference TRBV28 and TRBJ2-5 for the parts outside the CDR3, the full variable domain is DVKVTQSSRYLVKRTGEKVFLECVQDMDHENMFWYRQDPGLGLRLIYFSYDVKMKEKGDIPEGYSVSREKKERFSLILESASTNQTSMYLCASSLAGGAETQYFGPGTRLLVL.

This clonotype has ten or more counts. V gene TRBV4-3 combines with J gene TRBJ2-6; D is perhaps TRBD2 (5 bases). This CDR3 has 16 amino acids. V was clipped by 2 bases and J by 0 bases, with 8 bases between them. Germline CDR1 reads LGHNA; CDR2 reads YSLEER. The CDR3 spells CASSQPEGSGANVLTF. CDR3 DNA: TGCGCCAGCAGCCAACCCGAGGGCTCTGGGGCCAACGTCCTGACTTTC.

This clonotype has just a few counts. The chain recombines TRBV7-9 with TRBJ2-1; perhaps D is TRBD1 or TRBD2 (5 bases each). From germline, CDR1 is SEHNR and CDR2 FQNEAQ (reference sequence). V lost 5 bases, J lost 10 bases, and 30 bases lay in between. The CDR3 extends over 18 amino acids. Written as DNA, the CDR3 is TGTGCCAGCAGCCTACTATTTCCGGGACGCTCTAGGCTCGGGGAGCAGTTCTTC. Translation: CASSLLFPGRSRLGEQFF.

The rearrangement links TRBV6-1 to TRBJ2-1; maybe TRBD2 (5 bases). Per germline, CDR1 MNHNS and CDR2 SASEGT. Trimming cost V 4 bases and J 9 bases, with 16 bases left between them. The CDR3 is 14 residues long. The DNA of the CDR3 is TGTGCCAGCAGTGGACGATTGGAGGCTCGTGAGCAGTTCTTC. It specifies CASSGRLEAREQFF.

This clonotype occurred many times. The CDR3, as DNA: TGTGCCACCAGCAGAGGGGACCTAGCGGAGAACACTGAAGCTTTCTTT. As protein: CATSRGDLAENTEAFF. This chain uses TRBV15 with TRBJ1-1; D perhaps matches TRBD1 (5 bases). The CDR3 totals 16 residues. Germline CDR1 reads LNHNV; CDR2 reads YYDKDF (reference sequence). The ends were cut back, 1 base at V and 1 base at J, with 13 bases in the middle.

There are a few counts of this clonotype. V is TRBV29-1 and J is TRBJ2-1; 11 nucleotides match TRBD2. CDR1 is SQVTM, CDR2 ANQGSEA, per germline. This CDR3 contains 16 residues. Trimming at V came to 6 bases and at J to 4 bases, leaving 11 bases not matched to a gene. The CDR3 nucleotides read TGCAGCGTGGGGGGATTAGCGGGGGGGAGTTACAATGAGCAGTTCTTC. Residues: CSVGGLAGGSYNEQFF.